Described below is a single TCR beta chain sequence and its context. The antigen this receptor binds is unknown. The input lacks base qualities; no much larger clone sits a single base away. Preparation of the library involved the immunoSEQ multiplex PCR assay. For the original study's pipeline: A statistical classification framework was built to diagnose cytomegalovirus status from the catalog of TCR beta chain sequences. As stored in TCRdb, this immuneACCESS dataset retains in-frame rearrangements with V and J assigned. A fraction of the clones does not appear; measured against another copy, unresolved V genes explain less than half of the discrepancy, and the remainder lacks a known reason. For V, J and clone size, that table is used; D and trimming come from the DNA. Here the sample has about 140,000 clones; 70% to 90% occur a single time. Under 3% of the sample is taken by the ten largest. Separate from the roughly 630-subject first cohort, the validation cohort of about 110 subjects was the group to which the donors belonged.

This sample was taken from a study of cytomegalovirus exposure and HLA in healthy donors (dated by TCRdb to about 2017). As for the study more broadly: The 650 to 800 repertoires of the first cohort and the roughly 110 validation repertoires were produced on the same platform, according to a later analysis. The aim of the study was to test whether cataloging public T cell receptors could identify signatures of past pathogen exposure. Besides the first cohort of roughly 640 subjects, a separate validation cohort made up of around 120 different subjects was used. To predict cytomegalovirus infection status, the study brought together high-throughput TCR immunosequencing, statistical association of individual TCRs with disease status, and machine learning. Study-wide findings and limitations: In vitro tests confirmed that a few of the cytomegalovirus-associated TCR beta chains recognize cytomegalovirus antigens. A later analysis had no HLA typing for the validation cohort, so co-occurrence there was scored across all 120 repertoires. In both the original and validation cohorts, the classifier was reported to diagnose cytomegalovirus status with high specificity and sensitivity. The authors suggested that the approach could potentially be extended to other disease states and immunological phenotypes. The study gave a list of 150 to 200 TCR beta chains associated with cytomegalovirus. A later analysis found that TCRs clustered in the first cohort also tended to co-occur in the 95 to 150 validation repertoires, with 94% of cluster scores above 0. Across donors, most TCR sequences were observed very rarely, whereas some public TCRs were present in many individuals.

The CDR3 runs 11 residues from the cysteine to the phenylalanine. Only CDR3 DNA remains: 33 bases, in frame from the first base. Based on the germline V gene (reference sequence), the CDR1 and CDR2 sequences are DFQATT and SNEGSKA. Trimmed from V: 6 bases; trimmed from J: 6 bases; junction bases lacking a gene match: 1. The receptor's source is a man between 18 and 29 years old in good health and CMV-seronegative. Sequencing was carried out using PBMCs. This receptor chain uses TRBV20-1 and TRBJ2-2, with 7 bases in between that match TRBD2. The CDR3 corresponds to CSARGAGELFF. Read as DNA, the sequence is TGCAGTGCCCGGGGGGCCGGGGAGCTGTTTTTT.